The rows below give T cell receptor beta chains drawn from one sample of a study of T cell responses to AZD1222 COVID-19 vaccine. Method: immunoSEQ multiplex PCR; TCRdb's copy keeps in-frame clones and lacks some. The top ten clones hold 1.9% of a sample with roughly 150,000 clones, approximately 91% of them seen once. This sample comprised peripheral blood, obtained 28 days after the second AZD1222 dose. The receptors were sampled from an adult who received the AZD1222 COVID-19 vaccine. The CDR3 runs from the conserved cysteine through the conserved F or W. D genes are given only for firm matches. Not every row has a clone size; where given, it reads once, few, many or a size class.

v_gene	len	d_gene	abundance	j_gene	CDR3nt	CDR3aa
TRBV10-3	13	-	-	TRBJ1-1	TGTGCCATCAGCGGTAATTCCCCCACTGAAGCTTTCTTT	CAISGNSPTEAFF
TRBV10-2	14	TRBD1	-	TRBJ1-5	TGCGCCAGCAGTGAGGGGACAGTCAATCAGCCCCAGCATTTT	CASSEGTVNQPQHF
TRBV18	14	-	-	TRBJ1-3	TGTGCCAGCTCACCACGGGACTCTGGAAACACCATATATTTT	CASSPRDSGNTIYF
TRBV2	13	-	few	TRBJ1-1	TGTGCCAGCAGTGACCAGGGGAACACTGAAGCTTTCTTT	CASSDQGNTEAFF
TRBV20-1	10	-	-	TRBJ1-2	TGCAGTGCTAGAGGGATTGGCTACACCTTC	CSARGIGYTF
TRBV2	14	-	-	TRBJ2-6	TGTGCCAGCAGTGAGGTCTCTGGGGCCAACGTCCTGACTTTC	CASSEVSGANVLTF
TRBV5-4	14	-	few	TRBJ2-1	TGTGCCAGCAGCCTTACCGACAGGTTCAATGAGCAGTTCTTC	CASSLTDRFNEQFF
TRBV9	16	-	-	TRBJ1-3	TGTGCCAGCAGCCCAGACAGGCTCCGCTCTGGAAACACCATATATTTT	CASSPDRLRSGNTIYF
TRBV27	16	-	-	TRBJ1-2	TGTGCCAGCAGTTTAGTCGTCAGGGCGAATCTTGATGGCTACACCTTC	CASSLVVRANLDGYTF
TRBV2	13	-	-	TRBJ1-1	TGTGCCAGCAGCCAGTCTCCAAACACTGAAGCTTTCTTT	CASSQSPNTEAFF
TRBV7-3	15	-	-	TRBJ2-3	TGTGCCAGCAGCTTGGGGCAACTAGATGCGGATACGCAGTATTTT	CASSLGQLDADTQYF
TRBV7-8	14	-	-	TRBJ1-1	TGTGCCAGCAGCTGGGGGCGAGGGAACACTGAAGCTTTCTTT	CASSWGRGNTEAFF
TRBV24-1	14	TRBD2	-	TRBJ2-3	TGTGCCACCAAAGGACTAGCCGATGTAGAGGCGCAGTATTTT	CATKGLADVEAQYF
TRBV18	15	-	-	TRBJ1-1	TGTGCCAGCTCACCCGAAGTCACGAGGAACACTGAAGCTTTCTTT	CASSPEVTRNTEAFF
TRBV6-1	16	-	-	TRBJ1-2	TGTGCCAGCAGTGTCGGAGGGGTCAAAGCTAACTATGGCTACACCTTC	CASSVGGVKANYGYTF
TRBV7-9	13	-	-	TRBJ1-2	TGTGCCAGCAGTTTCACCAGCGTCCCGGGGTACACCTTC	CASSFTSVPGYTF
TRBV19	15	TRBD2	-	TRBJ2-7	TGTGCCAGTAGTATCCGAGCGGGGCCCGCCTACGAGCAGTACTTC	CASSIRAGPAYEQYF
TRBV7-9	13	TRBD1	-	TRBJ2-1	TGTGCCAGCAGCGTGGGGACAGGCAATGAGCAGTTCTTC	CASSVGTGNEQFF
TRBV7-8	17	TRBD1	once	TRBJ2-1	TGTGCCAGCAGCTCCCCAGGACAGGGCCCGGGTTATAGTGAGCAGTTCTTC	CASSSPGQGPGYSEQFF
TRBV7-9	16	TRBD1	-	TRBJ2-7	TGTGCCAGCAGCTTACGGGGGGACAGGGGGCGCCACGAGCAGTACTTC	CASSLRGDRGRHEQYF
TRBV7-2	15	-	-	TRBJ1-5	TGTGCCAGCAGCCCGGACACCAATACCAATCAGCCCCAGCATTTT	CASSPDTNTNQPQHF
TRBV5-1	13	-	-	TRBJ1-2	TGCGCCAGCAGCTTGATTGACAGGCAAGGCTACACCTTC	CASSLIDRQGYTF
TRBV6-6	13	-	-	TRBJ1-6	TGTGCCAGCAGTGTGCTTTATAATTCACCCCTCCACTTT	CASSVLYNSPLHF
TRBV9	14	-	-	TRBJ1-3	TGTGCCAGCAGCCCTAGCCGGGGGGGAAACACCATATATTTT	CASSPSRGGNTIYF
TRBV7-9	17	TRBD2	-	TRBJ2-7	TGTGCCAGCAGCTCAGGAGCGGCGGGAGGTAGCTCCTACGAGCAGTACTTC	CASSSGAAGGSSYEQYF
TRBV5-1	17	-	-	TRBJ1-2	TGCGCCAGCAGCCCGGTGGGTCAGGGGACTACTAACTATGGCTACACCTTC	CASSPVGQGTTNYGYTF
TRBV12-3/TRBV12-4	12	-	-	TRBJ1-2	TGTGCCAGCAGCTTCGAATTCTATGGCTACACCTTC	CASSFEFYGYTF
TRBV2	20	TRBD1	-	TRBJ1-1	TGTGCCAGCAATCTACCCCCGGTGACCCGGGACAGGGGGGCGGGCACTGAAGCTTTCTTT	CASNLPPVTRDRGAGTEAFF
TRBV21-1	16	-	-	TRBJ1-6	TGTGCCAGCAGCAACTTGGGACAGGGGGCAGGATCACCCCTCCACTTT	CASSNLGQGAGSPLHF
TRBV19	14	-	-	TRBJ2-6	TGTGCCACTGAGGAGTTCTCGGGGGCCAACGTCCTGACTTTC	CATEEFSGANVLTF
TRBV3-1/TRBV3-2	11	-	-	TRBJ1-2	TGTGCCAGCAGCCTTGACTATGGCTACACCTTC	CASSLDYGYTF
TRBV6-1	18	TRBD1	-	TRBJ1-5	TGTGCCAGCAGTGCCAGGTGGGGACAGGGCGGCAGCAATCAGCCCCAGCATTTT	CASSARWGQGGSNQPQHF
TRBV2	16	-	-	TRBJ1-6	TGTGCCAGCGCGGGGGGAGGGGGTTCGTATAATTCACCCCTCCACTTT	CASAGGGGSYNSPLHF
TRBV18	18	TRBD1	-	TRBJ1-4	TGTGCCAGCTCACCGACCCGGCAGGGGGCCGGGGCTGGGGAAAAACTGTTTTTT	CASSPTRQGAGAGEKLFF
TRBV2	14	-	-	TRBJ1-1	TGTGCCAGCAGTGAACGGCAGGGGAACACTGAAGCTTTCTTT	CASSERQGNTEAFF
TRBV5-1	14	-	-	TRBJ1-1	TGCGCCAGCAGCTCGGAGTACCTGAACACTGAAGCTTTCTTT	CASSSEYLNTEAFF
TRBV7-2	14	-	-	TRBJ1-5	TGTGCCAGCAGCTTACAAGGGGCCAGTCAGCCCCAGCATTTT	CASSLQGASQPQHF
TRBV19	13	TRBD1	-	TRBJ2-7	TGTGCCAAGGACGGGACAGACTCCTACGAGCAGTACTTC	CAKDGTDSYEQYF
TRBV27	12	-	-	TRBJ1-2	TGTGCCAGCGGCCCAGCTCCGGGAGGCTACACCTTC	CASGPAPGGYTF
TRBV10-3	16	-	-	TRBJ1-4	TGCGCCATCAGTGAGTCGCAGAGCTCAACTAATGAAAAACTGTTTTTT	CAISESQSSTNEKLFF
TRBV21-1	13	-	-	TRBJ1-5	TGTGCCAGCATTAGGGGTAGCAATCAGCCCCAGCATTTT	CASIRGSNQPQHF
TRBV30	14	-	-	TRBJ1-3	TGTGCCTGGAGTGTAGGGCAGAGCCCCAACACCATATATTTT	CAWSVGQSPNTIYF
TRBV29-1	13	-	-	TRBJ1-3	TGCAGCTGGGAGGAGCGCTCTGGAAACACCATATATTTT	CSWEERSGNTIYF
TRBV30	16	TRBD2	-	TRBJ2-1	TGTGCCTGGAGTAAGGGACTAGCGGGAGGGAGGAATGAGCAGTTCTTC	CAWSKGLAGGRNEQFF
TRBV5-4	13	-	-	TRBJ1-1	TGTGCCAGCAGCATAGGACGGAACACTGAAGCTTTCTTT	CASSIGRNTEAFF
TRBV6-4	15	TRBD2	-	TRBJ2-5	TGTGCCAGCAGTCTAACTAGCGGGGCACAAGAGACCCAGTACTTC	CASSLTSGAQETQYF
TRBV6-2/TRBV6-3	16	-	-	TRBJ2-6	TGTGCCAGCAGTAATCAACAGATCCCTGGGGCCAACGTCCTGACTTTC	CASSNQQIPGANVLTF
TRBV3-1/TRBV3-2	15	-	-	TRBJ2-1	TGTGCCAGCAGCCCCCCGGGAGCAGGGTACAATGAGCAGTTCTTC	CASSPPGAGYNEQFF
TRBV9	14	TRBD2	-	TRBJ2-1	TGTGCCAGCAGCACACTGACTAGCGGGGGTGAGCAGTTCTTC	CASSTLTSGGEQFF
TRBV30	18	TRBD1	-	TRBJ1-1	TGTGCCTGGAGAATCCAGCTGACAGGGGGAACTTCGGGGACTGAAGCTTTCTTT	CAWRIQLTGGTSGTEAFF
TRBV27	17	TRBD1	-	TRBJ1-5	TGTGCCAGCAGTTTAATGGGACAGGGGTCCCTCAATCAGCCCCAGCATTTT	CASSLMGQGSLNQPQHF
TRBV9	14	-	-	TRBJ1-1	TGTGCCAGCAGCGTTGGGGTTCTGGGGACTGAAGCTTTCTTT	CASSVGVLGTEAFF
TRBV7-9	17	TRBD1	-	TRBJ1-5	TGTGCCAGCAGCTTAGGGACAGGGGGCGCGGGCAATCAGCCCCAGCATTTT	CASSLGTGGAGNQPQHF
TRBV9	14	-	-	TRBJ2-3	TGTGCCAGCACAAGGAGAACTAGCACAGATACGCAGTATTTT	CASTRRTSTDTQYF
TRBV24-1	17	TRBD2	-	TRBJ2-2	TGTGCCACCAGCCTTAAACCCTTAGCGGGAAACACCGGGGAGCTGTTTTTT	CATSLKPLAGNTGELFF